This is a list of T cell receptor beta chains from one sample in a study of vaccination and CD4 T cells after COVID-19. These receptors' antigens are unknown. Using its own MiXCR run on the PCR reads, TCRdb lists one record per CDR3 protein. The table shows some 19,000 distinct CDR3 sequences, with 49% occurring only once. The sequencing sample was made of CD4+ T cells from blood, cultured in vitro. The receptors were sampled from a human donor who had recovered from COVID-19. The CDR3 runs from the conserved cysteine through the conserved F or W. The D gene is left open where the match is weak. Some rows mark clone size as missing; the rest say once, few, many or name a class of expanded clone.

CDR3 protein,CDR3 DNA,V gene,J gene,D gene,clone size
CSARREAGVIQPQHF,TGCAGTGCTAGGAGGGAGGCAGGGGTCATTCAGCCCCAGCATTTT,TRBV20-1,TRBJ1-5,-,medium-sized
CASTPAGQASGGRQETQYF,TGTGCCAGCACTCCGGCAGGCCAAGCTAGCGGGGGCCGCCAAGAGACCCAGTACTTC,TRBV6-9,TRBJ2-5,TRBD2,-
CASSLVTGNNEQFF,TGTGCCAGCAGCTTGGTGACAGGGAACAATGAGCAGTTCTTC,TRBV5-4,TRBJ2-1,TRBD1,few
CASSTQGDVTEAFF,TGTGCCAGTAGTACACAGGGGGATGTCACTGAAGCTTTCTTT,TRBV19,TRBJ1-1,TRBD1,-
CSARDSGLAIQETQYF,TGCAGTGCTAGAGACTCCGGACTAGCGATCCAAGAGACCCAGTACTTC,TRBV20-1,TRBJ2-5,TRBD2,-
CASSYRDGPYEQYF,TGTGCCAGCAGCTATAGAGACGGGCCCTACGAGCAGTACTTC,TRBV7-2,TRBJ2-7,-,-
CAWSPGAPYEQYF,TGTGCCTGGAGTCCCGGGGCACCCTACGAGCAGTACTTC,TRBV30,TRBJ2-7,-,-
CASSPFDGGTQYF,TGTGCCAGCAGCCCATTCGACGGCGGGACCCAGTACTTC,TRBV14,TRBJ2-5,-,-
CASRVQGVGELFF,TGTGCCAGCAGAGTCCAGGGTGTCGGGGAGCTGTTTTTT,TRBV5-6,TRBJ2-2,-,-
CASSIARDSNQPQHF,TGTGCCAGTAGTATAGCCCGGGACAGCAATCAGCCCCAGCATTTT,TRBV19,TRBJ1-5,-,few
CSARGGPTDTQYF,TGCAGTGCTAGAGGGGGACCCACAGATACGCAGTATTTT,TRBV20-1,TRBJ2-3,-,few
CASSLGTSGYYNEQFF,TGTGCCAGCAGCTTAGGGACTAGCGGATACTACAATGAGCAGTTCTTC,TRBV11-2,TRBJ2-1,TRBD2,-
CASSEFERTEAFF,TGCGCCAGCAGTGAGTTTGAGAGAACTGAAGCTTTCTTT,TRBV10-1,TRBJ1-1,-,-
CASSDRGSPETQYF,TGTGCCAGCAGTGACAGGGGTAGTCCGGAGACCCAGTACTTC,TRBV6-2/TRBV6-3,TRBJ2-5,TRBD1,-
CASSLGGQGAYEQYF,TGTGCCAGCAGTTTGGGGGGACAGGGGGCCTACGAGCAGTACTTC,TRBV28,TRBJ2-7,TRBD1,-
CSARPLGEVEKLFF,TGCAGTGCTAGACCGCTGGGGGAGGTGGAAAAACTGTTTTTT,TRBV20-1,TRBJ1-4,-,-
CASSFRGSYNEQFF,TGTGCCAGCAGTTTCAGGGGGTCCTACAATGAGCAGTTCTTC,TRBV12-3/TRBV12-4,TRBJ2-1,TRBD1,-
CATGGGRTGELFF,TGTGCCACCGGGGGGGGGCGTACCGGGGAGCTGTTTTTT,TRBV6-1,TRBJ2-2,TRBD2,-
CSARDWTAQISGEQYF,TGCAGTGCTAGAGATTGGACGGCCCAGATTTCGGGGGAGCAGTACTTC,TRBV20-1,TRBJ2-7,-,once
CSARLGWVGELFF,TGCAGTGCTAGATTGGGGTGGGTCGGGGAGCTGTTTTTT,TRBV20-1,TRBJ2-2,-,-
CASSLGGSAGALDGYTF,TGTGCCAGCAGCTTAGGAGGCTCGGCAGGGGCGTTAGATGGCTACACCTTC,TRBV11-2,TRBJ1-2,-,-
CASSVGTPGPQHF,TGTGCCAGCAGTGTCGGGACTCCGGGGCCCCAGCATTTT,TRBV27,TRBJ1-5,-,few
CASSLLGDYGYTF,TGCGCCAGCAGCTTGTTGGGTGACTATGGCTACACCTTC,TRBV5-1,TRBJ1-2,-,-
CASSRVGAGRRGYTF,TGTGCCAGCAGTAGAGTGGGGGCCGGTCGGAGAGGCTACACCTTC,TRBV28,TRBJ1-2,-,-
CASSERLPNQPQHF,TGTGCCAGCAGCGAAAGACTCCCCAATCAGCCCCAGCATTTT,TRBV7-2,TRBJ1-5,-,-
CASSYRGTEAFF,TGCGCCAGCAGCTATCGGGGGACTGAAGCTTTCTTT,TRBV4-1,TRBJ1-1,-,few
CASSYSRSQNTDTQYF,TGTGCCAGCAGTTACTCGAGGTCACAGAACACAGATACGCAGTATTTT,TRBV6-5,TRBJ2-3,-,few
CSARDAFGGTQYF,TGCAGTGCTAGAGATGCCTTTGGGGGCACGCAGTATTTT,TRBV20-1,TRBJ2-3,-,-
CASSSGQGAVEQYF,TGTGCCAGCAGCTCAGGACAGGGGGCGGTAGAGCAGTACTTC,TRBV11-3,TRBJ2-7,TRBD1,-
CASSRQRNTEAFF,TGTGCCAGCAGCCGACAGAGAAACACTGAAGCTTTCTTT,TRBV7-3,TRBJ1-1,-,few
CASRRDREQPQHF,TGTGCCAGTAGACGGGACAGGGAGCAGCCCCAGCATTTT,TRBV19,TRBJ1-5,TRBD1,-
CASSLSLDTYTDTQYF,TGTGCCAGCAGCTTAAGCCTGGACACTTACACAGATACGCAGTATTTT,TRBV7-2,TRBJ2-3,-,few
CASSSRAQEGYTF,TGTGCCAGCAGCTCCCGGGCCCAGGAAGGCTACACCTTC,TRBV11-2,TRBJ1-2,-,-
CASSLLSSGSIGGTEAFF,TGTGCCAGCAGCTTACTTTCATCGGGATCTATCGGCGGCACTGAAGCTTTCTTT,TRBV7-2,TRBJ1-1,-,few
CASSQEQGTAEVGSLHF,TGCGCCAGCAGCCAAGAACAAGGAACAGCCGAAGTAGGATCCCTCCACTTT,TRBV4-1,TRBJ1-6,-,few
CASSKDRVGGYTF,TGTGCCAGCAGTAAGGACAGGGTGGGCGGCTACACCTTC,TRBV6-1,TRBJ1-2,TRBD1,-
CASSTGGSPNEKLFF,TGTGCCAGCAGCACCGGAGGGTCACCTAATGAAAAACTGTTTTTT,TRBV7-2,TRBJ1-4,-,once
CASSSHRGWVFF,TGTGCCAGCAGCAGCCACAGGGGGTGGGTTTTCTTT,TRBV9,TRBJ1-1,TRBD1,-
CASSGRQGLGGYTF,TGTGCCAGCAGTGGAAGACAGGGCCTAGGAGGCTACACCTTC,TRBV6-1,TRBJ1-2,TRBD1,-
CASSYGGGGAFETQYF,TGTGCCAGCAGTTACGGCGGCGGGGGGGCTTTCGAGACCCAGTACTTC,TRBV6-5,TRBJ2-5,TRBD2,-
CASSYQTGGSYEQYF,TGTGCCAGCAGTTATCAGACAGGGGGCTCCTACGAGCAGTACTTC,TRBV6-5,TRBJ2-7,TRBD1,-
CASTPWVSYNSPLHF,TGTGCCAGCACGCCGTGGGTCTCCTATAATTCACCCCTCCACTTT,TRBV2,TRBJ1-6,-,-
CASSYSDTQYF,TGTGCCAGCAGTTATTCCGATACGCAGTATTTT,TRBV6-5,TRBJ2-3,-,few
CASSWGQLNTGELFF,TGTGCCAGCAGTTGGGGACAGCTGAACACCGGGGAGCTGTTTTTT,TRBV6-5,TRBJ2-2,TRBD1,few
CASTQGRLNTEAFF,TGTGCCAGCACCCAGGGGCGGTTGAACACTGAAGCTTTCTTT,TRBV11-2,TRBJ1-1,-,-
CASSQSVGGQDTQYF,TGTGCCAGCAGTCAGAGCGTAGGGGGCCAAGATACGCAGTATTTT,TRBV6-1,TRBJ2-3,TRBD1,once
CASSPQGQRFYGYTF,TGTGCCAGCAGCCCCCAGGGACAGAGGTTCTATGGCTACACCTTC,TRBV28,TRBJ1-2,TRBD1,-
CASSLMGAGNGQYF,TGTGCCAGCAGTTTAATGGGGGCAGGTAACGGGCAGTACTTC,TRBV27,TRBJ2-7,-,-
CASSSPSNYGYTF,TGTGCCAGCAGCTCGCCCTCTAACTATGGCTACACCTTC,TRBV11-2,TRBJ1-2,-,once
CAAGLTVETQYF,TGTGCCGCGGGGCTCACGGTAGAGACCCAGTACTTC,TRBV2,TRBJ2-5,-,-
CASRGGPGQFTYEQYF,TGTGCCAGCAGGGGTGGACCGGGACAGTTTACCTACGAGCAGTACTTC,TRBV27,TRBJ2-7,TRBD1,-
CAISESIGNTIYF,TGTGCCATCAGTGAGTCTATTGGAAACACCATATATTTT,TRBV10-3,TRBJ1-3,-,-
CASSLEGTANNSPLHF,TGTGCCAGCAGCTTAGAGGGGACAGCAAATAATTCACCCCTCCACTTT,TRBV7-2,TRBJ1-6,TRBD1,few
CSAPLGESSGNTIYF,TGCAGTGCGCCGCTTGGGGAAAGCTCTGGAAACACCATATATTTT,TRBV20-1,TRBJ1-3,-,-